This TCR beta chain stems from a study of T cell repertoires in cytomegalovirus infection. V lost 4 bases, J lost 9 bases, and 10 bases stayed unmatched. The CDR3 is 15 residues long. Germline CDR1 and CDR2: MNHNS and SASEGT. For this clonotype: Its antigen is still unknown.

TCRdb independently ran MiXCR on the reads; one entry per CDR3 protein. This sample has some 940,000 distinct CDR3 sequences; under 40% occur once, and the top ten carry around an eighth. This receptor was identified in a human donor in good health (CMV status not recorded). Some clones in this sample may be carry-over from other donors' samples. Sequenced here: cultured CD8+ T cells from PBMCs, sampled from culture after CMV antigen stimulation. V is TRBV6-1 and J is TRBJ2-1; 9 bases are a match to TRBD1. The CDR3 DNA follows: TGTGCCAGCAGTGCAGCGGGACAGGGCGGAGTTGAGCAGTTCTTC. Translation: CASSAAGQGGVEQFF.